Below, 9 T cell receptor beta chains from the same sample are listed, as sequenced in a study of T cells in Graves' hyperthyroidism and ophthalmopathy. Amplification of TCR beta CDR3 regions used RNA as the template. The TCR CDR3 first-round RT-PCR relied on the HTBI primer set. Each CDR3 protein gets one entry after TCRdb re-called the multiplex PCR reads with MiXCR. Among 460,000 or so distinct CDR3 sequences listed, around 14% were seen once. The sequencing sample was made of blood. These receptors originate from a woman aged 18-30 years with Graves' hyperthyroidism.

This clonotype was picked up many times. The chain has TRBV2 and TRBJ1-4; D gene unclear. Looked up from germline, CDR1 is SNHLY and CDR2 is FYNNEI. The CDR3 is 13 residues long. V lost 6 bases, J lost 5 bases, and 10 bases lay in between. The CDR3 here is CASRVLLNEKLFF. CDR3 DNA: TGTGCCAGCAGAGTACTATTGAATGAAAAACTGTTTTTT.

In its sample, this clonotype was seen many times. This chain uses TRBV5-5 with TRBJ1-5, with 10 bases aligning to TRBD1. The germline gives CDR1 SGHKS, CDR2 YYEKEE (reference sequence). This CDR3 has 14 amino acids. The ends lost 3 bases at V and 6 bases at J; junction bases unmatched: 3. CDR3 amino acids: CASSWDRGGQPQHF. Written as DNA, the CDR3 is TGTGCCAGCAGCTGGGACAGGGGAGGTCAGCCCCAGCATTTT.

This clonotype showed up many times. The V and J genes are TRBV2 and TRBJ1-1, with 7 bases fitting TRBD1. Per germline, CDR1 SNHLY and CDR2 FYNNEI. The CDR3 totals 14 residues. V shed 3 bases and J 7 bases; nucleotides not matched to a gene: 8. CDR3 DNA: TGTGCCAGCAGTGATCAGGGGACAGCTCTTGAAGCTTTCTTT. Translated: CASSDQGTALEAFF.

The sample holds many counts of this clonotype. The V and J genes are TRBV19 and TRBJ1-1, with D uncertain. The CDR3 contains 11 residues. Trimming shortened V by 0 bases and J by 11 bases, and 7 bases separated the two germline ends. Germline V gene lookup returns CDR1 LNHDA and CDR2 SQIVND (reference sequence). This CDR3 reads CASSIDFAAFF. In DNA form, the CDR3 reads TGTGCCAGTAGTATAGACTTCGCTGCTTTCTTT.

This clonotype was found many times. V usage is TRBV7-3 and J usage is TRBJ2-1; tentative D call: TRBD2 (6 bases). The CDR3 is 15 amino acids. The germline V gene encodes CDR1 SGHTA and CDR2 FQGTGA. The V end lost 3 bases, the J end lost 0 bases, and 9 bases lay between the germline ends. Here the CDR3 reads CASSLTSSSYNEQFF. The CDR3 DNA sequence: TGTGCCAGCAGCTTGACTAGTAGCTCCTACAATGAGCAGTTCTTC.

This clonotype was seen repeatedly, ten times or more. The V call is TRBV20-1, the J call TRBJ1-2, with D possibly matching TRBD1 (5 bases). The CDR3 has 16 residues. Germline assignment: CDR1 DFQATT and CDR2 SNEGSKA (reference sequence). The germline V and J ends were trimmed by 0 bases and 0 bases, with 14 bases remaining between them. The CDR3 region has the DNA TGCAGTGCTAGAGATAGTAAGCAGGGACCTAACTATGGCTACACCTTC. Amino acids: CSARDSKQGPNYGYTF.

This clonotype was recorded many times. This chain joins TRBV6-1 and TRBJ1-1; 8 nucleotides match TRBD1. Germline loops: CDR1 MNHNS, CDR2 SASEGT. This CDR3 has 15 residues. V lost 2 bases, J lost 7 bases, and 9 bases stayed unmatched. CDR3 nucleotides: TGTGCCAGCAGTGAACAAACGGGGACAGGCTATGAAGCTTTCTTT. Residues: CASSEQTGTGYEAFF.

This clonotype came up many times. The chain is built from TRBV6-1 and TRBJ2-1; 7 bases fit TRBD2. Germline CDR1 is MNHNS and CDR2 is SASEGT. CDR3 length: 16 residues. V was clipped by 0 bases and J by 4 bases; unmatched bases: 6. The CDR3 DNA sequence: TGTGCCAGCAGTGAAGCGATGCGGGAGTGGTACAATGAGCAGTTCTTC. Its protein product is CASSEAMREWYNEQFF.

This clonotype has at least ten counts. This rearrangement joins TRBV7-8 to TRBJ2-1; 11 bases match TRBD2. The ends lost 4 bases at V and 9 bases at J; junction bases unmatched: 5. The CDR3 covers 14 residues. Looked up from germline, CDR1 is SGHVS and CDR2 is FQNEAQ. CDR3 residues: CASSWGLAVGEQFF. CDR3 nucleotides: TGTGCCAGCAGCTGGGGACTAGCGGTGGGTGAGCAGTTCTTC. The variable domain in full, completed from reference TRBV7-8 and TRBJ2-1, reads GAGVSQSPRYKVAKRGQDVALRCDPISGHVSLFWYQQALGQGPEFLTYFQNEAQLDKSGLPSDRFFAERPEGSVSTLKIQRTQQEDSAVYLCASSWGLAVGEQFFGPGTRLTVL.